One TCR beta chain is described in this entry. The sample originates from a study of identical twins. This CDR3 spans 13 amino acids. V lost 11 bases and J lost 4, with 17 bases in between. TCRdb re-derived calls from the 5' RACE reads in MiXCR, one entry per CDR3 protein. The sample includes 500,000 to 550,000 distinct CDR3 sequences, around 20% of them seen just once. These records were also assigned to another study, of yellow fever vaccine responses in identical twins.

The TCR sequence derives from a young woman in good health. V usage is TRBV12-3 or TRBV12-4 and J usage is TRBJ1-2; D is uncertain. The source material was CD4+ T cells sorted from blood. The CDR3, as DNA: TGTGCCGGGCCCTACGGGGTGGGCTATGGCTACACCTTC. Translating gives CAGPYGVGYGYTF.